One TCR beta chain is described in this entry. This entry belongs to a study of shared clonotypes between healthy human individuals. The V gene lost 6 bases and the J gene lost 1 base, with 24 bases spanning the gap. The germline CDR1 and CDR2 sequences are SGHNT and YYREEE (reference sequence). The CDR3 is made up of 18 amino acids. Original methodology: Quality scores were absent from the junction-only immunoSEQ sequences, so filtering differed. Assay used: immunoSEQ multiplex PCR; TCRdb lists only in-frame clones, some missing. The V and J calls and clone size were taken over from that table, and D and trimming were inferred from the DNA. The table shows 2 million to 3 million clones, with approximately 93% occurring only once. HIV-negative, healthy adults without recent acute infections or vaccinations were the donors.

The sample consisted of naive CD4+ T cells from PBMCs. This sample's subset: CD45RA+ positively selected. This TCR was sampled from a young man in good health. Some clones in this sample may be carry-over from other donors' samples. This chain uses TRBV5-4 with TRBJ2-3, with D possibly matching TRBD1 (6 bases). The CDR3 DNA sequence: TGTGCCAGCACCGCCGGGACACTTGTAGTAGATGGCACAGATACGCAGTATTTT. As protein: CASTAGTLVVDGTDTQYF.